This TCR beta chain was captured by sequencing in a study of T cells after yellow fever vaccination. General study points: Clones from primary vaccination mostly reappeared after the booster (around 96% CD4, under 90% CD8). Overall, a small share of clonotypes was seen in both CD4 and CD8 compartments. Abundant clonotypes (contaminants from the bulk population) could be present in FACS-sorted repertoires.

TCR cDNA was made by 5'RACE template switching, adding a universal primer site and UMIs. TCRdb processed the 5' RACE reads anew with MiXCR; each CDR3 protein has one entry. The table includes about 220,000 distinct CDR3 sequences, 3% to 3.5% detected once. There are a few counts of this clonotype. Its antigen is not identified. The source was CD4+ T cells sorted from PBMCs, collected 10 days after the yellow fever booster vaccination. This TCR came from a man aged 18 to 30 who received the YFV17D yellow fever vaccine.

CDR3 DNA sequence: TGTGCCAGCAGTGAAGAAAATGAAAAACTGTTTTTT. Translated: CASSEENEKLFF. The rearrangement joins TRBV2 to TRBJ1-4; the D is unclear. CDR3 length: 12 amino acids. CDR1 and CDR2 (germline): SNHLY, FYNNEI. V lost 1 base and J lost 5, with 2 bases in between.